One TCR beta chain is described in this entry. The same CDR3 is also encoded by other DNA sequences in this sample. V was clipped by 1 base and J by 0 bases, with 8 bases between them. CDR3 length equals 15 residues. The germline CDR1 and CDR2 sequences are SGDLS and YYNGEE. These data belong to a study of blood T cell repertoires in COVID-19. Ages ranged from roughly 18 to 100 years, with residence in approximately 25 US areas. How the authors handled the data: Scientists estimated how many nucleated cells there were by amplifying reference gene primers. Clones were sequenced by immunoSEQ multiplex PCR, and TCRdb holds only the in-frame ones, with some missing. V, J and clone size are taken as reported in that table, and D and trimming were inferred from the DNA itself. The data contain about 230,000 clones, approximately 84% of them seen just once; the ten biggest clones take up about 1.7%.

The V call is TRBV9, the J call TRBJ1-5; D is perhaps TRBD1 (6 bases). The receptor's source is a man aged 60 to 75 who had recovered from COVID-19. Input material: PBMCs or T cells enriched from blood (not recorded which). The CDR3 protein is CASSVTGYSNQPQHF. The DNA of the CDR3 is TGTGCCAGCAGCGTAACAGGGTATAGCAATCAGCCCCAGCATTTT.